This entry lists 10 T cell receptor beta chains sequenced from one sample in a study of neurological immune-mediated disorders. TCRdb called the 5' RACE reads again in MiXCR, with one record for every CDR3 protein. The sample holds 50,000 to 80,000 distinct CDR3 sequences, 4.5% seen once. The sequencing sample was made of PBMCs. The receptors were sampled from a young man with multiple sclerosis.

With respect to this clonotype: Mismatch with germline at one junction end may stem from a read error. The gene calls are TRBV10-3 and TRBJ1-5; TRBD1 is a possible D gene (6 bases). This CDR3 comprises 15 residues. CDR1 and CDR2 (germline): ENHRY, SYGVKD. The CDR3 DNA sequence: TGTGCCATCAGTGAAACCGGGCAGGGGAATCAGCCCCAGAATTTT. The encoded protein is CAISETGQGNQPQNF.

This clonotype was seen repeatedly, ten times or more. The V gene is TRBV29-1, the J gene TRBJ2-4; D is perhaps TRBD1 (6 bases). Trimming left V 3 bases short and J 2 bases short, with 11 bases between. CDR1 and CDR2 from the germline V gene are SQVTM and ANQGSEA. The CDR3 consists of 14 residues. The CDR3 is CSVDSGVTKNIQYF. CDR3 bases: TGCAGCGTTGATTCAGGGGTAACCAAAAACATTCAGTACTTC.

At least ten counts were recorded for this clonotype. The V call is TRBV5-4, the J call TRBJ2-6; D remains unclear. The CDR3 runs to 13 residues. Trimming removed 2 bases at V and 2 bases at J, with 2 bases between. Per germline, CDR1 SGHNT and CDR2 YYREEE (reference sequence). The CDR3 nucleotides read TGTGCCAGCAGCTTCGCTGGGGCCAACGTCCTGACTTTC. It specifies CASSFAGANVLTF.

At least ten counts were recorded for this clonotype. V and J are TRBV5-6 and TRBJ2-6; D possibly corresponds to TRBD2 (6 bases). Germline V gene data show CDR1 as SGHDT and CDR2 as YYEEEE. The CDR3 length is 19 residues. The V end lost 2 bases, the J end lost 0 bases, and 18 bases lay between the germline ends. CDR3 in amino acids: CASSFQFGTLSSGANVLTF. CDR3 nucleotides: TGTGCCAGCAGCTTTCAGTTCGGGACTTTAAGCTCTGGGGCCAACGTCCTGACTTTC.

This clonotype has ten or more counts. The chain uses TRBV29-1 and TRBJ1-2; D remains ambiguous. Germline V gene data show CDR1 as SQVTM and CDR2 as ANQGSEA. V gave up 5 bases and J gave up 0 bases, with 22 bases separating them. This CDR3 region has 17 residues. The CDR3 bases are TGCAGCGTTCTCCCCTACGTCGAGGGCCGACCTAACTATGGCTACACCTTC. Amino acid sequence: CSVLPYVEGRPNYGYTF.

This clonotype was seen at least ten times. The chain is built from TRBV20-1 and TRBJ2-1; TRBD2 agrees at 7 bases. The V gene end was trimmed by 6 bases and the J gene end by 15 bases; junction bases not matched to a gene: 14. Germline CDR1 and CDR2: DFQATT and SNEGSKA (reference sequence). CDR3 length equals 12 residues. The CDR3 sequence is CSASGGRPPTFF. In DNA, the CDR3 is TGCAGTGCCTCGGGAGGACGGCCCCCAACGTTCTTC.

This clonotype was detected ten times or more. The V and J genes are TRBV10-3 and TRBJ1-1; possible D gene TRBD1, 6 bases. V shed 4 bases and J shed 1 base, with 10 bases lying between them. The CDR3 is made up of 14 amino acids. The germline gives CDR1 ENHRY, CDR2 SYGVKD. This CDR3 is CAISGDTPNTEAFF. The CDR3 nucleotides read TGTGCCATCAGTGGGGACACCCCGAACACTGAAGCTTTCTTT.

Many counts were recorded for this clonotype. The chain carries TRBV4-1 and TRBJ2-2, with 7 bases identical to TRBD1. V trimming: 3 bases; J trimming: 3 bases; junction bases outside the gene matches: 10. This CDR3 is 17 amino acids long. Germline V gene sequence: CDR1 MGHRA, CDR2 YSYEKL. This CDR3 reads CASSHKRGTGDTGELFF. CDR3 DNA: TGCGCCAGCAGCCATAAGAGGGGAACAGGGGACACCGGGGAGCTGTTTTTT.

This clonotype was detected only a few times. The chain uses TRBV4-1 and TRBJ1-5; the D is unclear. Germline values: CDR1 MGHRA, CDR2 YSYEKL. V lost 0 bases, J lost 4 bases, and 7 bases lay in between. This CDR3 has 14 amino acids. CDR3 in amino acids: CASSQDPVNQPQHF. DNA for the CDR3: TGCGCCAGCAGCCAAGATCCCGTGAATCAGCCCCAGCATTTT.

V and J are TRBV6-5 and TRBJ1-2; D unclear. CDR3 length: 13 amino acids. The germline CDR1 and CDR2 sequences are MNHEY and SVGAGI. The ends were cut back, 2 bases at V and 3 bases at J, with 7 bases in the middle. The CDR3, as DNA: TGTGCCAGCAGTTACACGTTATACTATGGCTACACCTTC. This translates into CASSYTLYYGYTF.